This T cell receptor (beta chain) was documented in a study of CD8+ T cells in alopecia areata. Study at large: Patients in the treated group were given tofacitinib by mouth, 5 to 10 mg twice a day.

With 3 bases clipped from V and 2 bases from J, the junction kept 0 bases outside the gene matches. Germline CDR1 is MGHDK and CDR2 is SYGVNS. CDR3 size: 13 residues. This clone was counted between two and nine times. The antigen remains unidentified. cDNA reverse transcribed from extracted RNA served as the sequencing template. Assay used: immunoSEQ multiplex PCR; TCRdb lists only in-frame clones, some missing. The sample contains a few hundred thousand clones, about two thirds of which appear only once. In alopecia areata patients, both lesional scalp punch biopsies and peripheral blood were collected. Broader study findings: In patients, TCRs were shared less clearly than in mice, and HLA may possibly be involved.

The TCR was taken from a human donor with alopecia areata. The input for sequencing was CD4+ T cells sorted from blood, taken at week 0. This rearrangement joins TRBV25-1 to TRBJ1-2; 7 bases align to TRBD1. CDR3 sequence: CASSEGQNYGYTF. CDR3 DNA: TGTGCCAGCAGTGAGGGACAGAACTATGGCTACACCTTC.